This is a list of T cell receptor beta chains from one sample in a study of blood T cells in healthy people across ages. From the 5' RACE reads, TCRdb called clonotypes with MiXCR, one entry per CDR3 protein. The sample has approximately 760,000 distinct CDR3 sequences; 20% to 25% are singletons. These data were likewise used in another study, on T cells of mothers and their children.

Sequenced material: blood. The receptors were gathered from a boy younger than 18 in good health. CDR3s include the opening cysteine and the closing phenylalanine or tryptophan. Each record gives: clone size, D gene, V gene, J gene, CDR3 DNA, CDR3 protein. The D gene is left open where the match is weak. Clone size is shown for a subset of rows, as once, few, many or a class of expanded clone.

-	-	TRBV20-1	TRBJ2-5	TGCAGTGCTAGAGAACCCGGGGGGCGCAGCCAAGAGACCCAGTACTTC	CSAREPGGRSQETQYF
-	-	TRBV6-6	TRBJ1-2	TGTGCCAGCAGTTACCCAGGGGAGAGCTATGGCTACACCTTC	CASSYPGESYGYTF
few	-	TRBV7-9	TRBJ1-5	TGTGCCAGCAGCTCGCTGAAGGTCAATCAGCCCCAGCATTTT	CASSSLKVNQPQHF
-	-	TRBV5-1	TRBJ2-7	TGCGCCAGCAGCTATAACGGAGCCTACGAGCAGTACTTC	CASSYNGAYEQYF
few	-	TRBV5-6	TRBJ2-5	TGTGCCAGCAGCTTGCTGTCTACGGAGACCCAGTACTTC	CASSLLSTETQYF
many	TRBD2	TRBV5-1	TRBJ2-1	TGCGCCAGCAGCTTGGGATCTAGCGGGAGCGATGAGCAGTTCTTC	CASSLGSSGSDEQFF
-	-	TRBV3-1	TRBJ2-7	TGTGCCAGCTCAGGCTCGAAGAGGCAGTACTTC	CASSGSKRQYF
-	TRBD1	TRBV7-2	TRBJ1-3	TGTGCCAGCAGCTTTCTAGGAGGACAGGGGCGGGCCTTT	CASSFLGGQGRAF
once	TRBD2	TRBV5-1	TRBJ2-1	TGCGCCAGCACCTTATTCCTTAGCGGGAGCTCCTACAATGAGCAGTTCTTC	CASTLFLSGSSYNEQFF
-	-	TRBV6-1	TRBJ2-5	TGTGCCAGCCCCCCAAGGAGAAGGGGAGAGCAAGAGACCCAGTACTTC	CASPPRRRGEQETQYF
-	-	TRBV10-3	TRBJ1-2	TGTGCCATCAGTGTAGCAGGGGCATCTAGCGGCTACACCTTC	CAISVAGASSGYTF
few	-	TRBV29-1	TRBJ2-5	TGCAGCGTTGAAAGTGTTCAACAAGAGACCCAGTACTTC	CSVESVQQETQYF
-	-	TRBV6-1	TRBJ1-4	TGTGCCAGCAGTTTTTCGACGGGGGAAAAACTGTTTTTT	CASSFSTGEKLFF
-	-	TRBV27	TRBJ2-7	TGTGCCAGCGGCCCCGGGACGGTCCCCGCCGAGCAGTACTTC	CASGPGTVPAEQYF
-	TRBD2	TRBV27	TRBJ2-3	TGTGCCAGCTCCAAAACTTGGAGCGGGAGGGTGACAGATACGCAGTATTTT	CASSKTWSGRVTDTQYF
-	-	TRBV2	TRBJ2-1	TGTGCCAGCAGTGAAGGAGAATTGACGGCGATGCAGTTCTTC	CASSEGELTAMQFF
few	-	TRBV9	TRBJ2-3	TGTGCCAGCAGCGTATCTGGCCACACGTGCACAGATACGCAGTATTTT	CASSVSGHTCTDTQYF
-	TRBD2	TRBV2	TRBJ2-2	TGTGCCAGCAGGGAAGAGAGGACTAGCGGGAAATTCGGGGAGCTGTTTTTT	CASREERTSGKFGELFF
few	-	TRBV7-3	TRBJ2-1	TGTGCCAGCAGCTTAACCGGAGTTGCCAATGAGCAGTTCTTC	CASSLTGVANEQFF
-	-	TRBV7-2	TRBJ1-3	TGTGCCAGCAGCTTAGGTTACGCCGGTGTGTTGGTGTCTGGAAACACCATATATTTT	CASSLGYAGVLVSGNTIYF
once	-	TRBV6-5	TRBJ2-7	TGTGCCAGCAGTTACGAGGGGATCCCCCTCTACGAGCAGTACTTC	CASSYEGIPLYEQYF
few	-	TRBV14	TRBJ2-6	TGTGCCAGCAGCCAATGGGGAGCAGGGGCCAACGTCCTGACTTTC	CASSQWGAGANVLTF
-	-	TRBV25-1	TRBJ1-1	TGTGCCAGCAGTGCAACAGGGAGGAACGCTGAAGCTTTCTTT	CASSATGRNAEAFF
few	-	TRBV12-3/TRBV12-4	TRBJ2-1	TGTGCCAGCAGTTCCGACTCGTATTACAATGAGCAGTTCTTC	CASSSDSYYNEQFF
-	-	TRBV20-1	TRBJ2-6	TGCAGTGCTAGAGGATGGGGACAAAACGTCCTGACTTTC	CSARGWGQNVLTF
-	-	TRBV12-3/TRBV12-4	TRBJ2-1	TGTGCCAGCAGTGAGGGACGGGTAACCTACAATGAGCAGTTCTTC	CASSEGRVTYNEQFF
-	-	TRBV7-9	TRBJ2-5	TGTGCCAGCAGCTTAGTGGGGATTGAGGAGACCCAGTACTTC	CASSLVGIEETQYF
-	-	TRBV20-1	TRBJ1-5	TGCAGTGCTCGGAGTTCGGCCGGGCAGCCCCAGCATTTT	CSARSSAGQPQHF
few	-	TRBV3-1	TRBJ2-6	TGTGCCAGCAGCCAAGATCTGGGGGCTGGGGCCAACGTCCTGACTTTC	CASSQDLGAGANVLTF
-	-	TRBV6-2/TRBV6-3	TRBJ2-5	TGTGCCAGTCTTTCCTGGGGAGAGACCCAGTACTTC	CASLSWGETQYF
-	TRBD2	TRBV5-1	TRBJ2-5	TGCGCCAGCAGCTTGCTTAGCGGGGGGTACCAAGAGACCCAGTACTTC	CASSLLSGGYQETQYF
-	-	TRBV7-9	TRBJ2-3	TGTGCCAGCAGCTCCCCCATAGCGGTCACAGATACGCAGTATTTT	CASSSPIAVTDTQYF
-	TRBD1	TRBV12-3/TRBV12-4	TRBJ2-1	TGTGCCAGCACCCCTTTGACAGGGGCGACCTACAATGAGCAGTTCTTC	CASTPLTGATYNEQFF
-	-	TRBV7-2	TRBJ2-7	TGTGCCAGCAGCTTCGAACTAGTTGGCCAGCAGTACTTC	CASSFELVGQQYF
-	-	TRBV6-6	TRBJ2-5	TGTGCCGTGGGACTGCAAGAGACCCAGTACTTC	CAVGLQETQYF
few	-	TRBV11-2	TRBJ2-1	TGTGCCAGCAGCTTAACGGGCGACCATGAGCAGTTCTTC	CASSLTGDHEQFF
few	TRBD1	TRBV5-1	TRBJ2-5	TGCGCCAGCAGAACCACAGGGGGAACCTCCGAGACCCAGTACTTC	CASRTTGGTSETQYF
few	TRBD2	TRBV15	TRBJ2-2	TGTGCCACCAGCAGAGAAAAGACTAGCGGAGGGACCGGGGAGCTGTTTTTT	CATSREKTSGGTGELFF
-	-	TRBV20-1	TRBJ2-7	TGCAGTGCTAATAACAGGGATAAGGCCTACGAGCAGTACTTC	CSANNRDKAYEQYF
-	TRBD1	TRBV6-5	TRBJ2-1	TGTGCCAGCAGCCTGAGTCAGGGGGTTATCGGCAATGAGCAGTTCTTC	CASSLSQGVIGNEQFF
few	-	TRBV15	TRBJ2-7	TGTGCCACCAGCAGAGATCGGGGAAGCAACGGACAGTACTTC	CATSRDRGSNGQYF
-	-	TRBV7-3	TRBJ2-5	TGTGCCAGCAGCTTGACGGGGCAACAAGAGACCCAGTACTTC	CASSLTGQQETQYF
few	-	TRBV20-1	TRBJ2-6	TGCAGTGCTAGACCCACAGGGGCCAACGTCCTGACTTTC	CSARPTGANVLTF
few	TRBD1	TRBV6-5	TRBJ1-2	TGTGCCAGCCTGGGACAGGGACGTGGCTACACCTTC	CASLGQGRGYTF
few	-	TRBV5-1	TRBJ2-5	TGCGCCAGCAGCTTGTACGGTCAAGAGACCCAGTACTTC	CASSLYGQETQYF
-	-	TRBV20-1	TRBJ1-2	TGCAGTGCCCGGGACATCTATGGCTACACCTTC	CSARDIYGYTF
-	-	TRBV13	TRBJ2-7	TGTGCCAGCAGCTTAGTTGGCAGGTCCTACGAGCAGTACTTC	CASSLVGRSYEQYF
-	-	TRBV7-9	TRBJ2-1	TGTGCCAGCAGCTTATATACGAACCGGGGGAACAATGAGCAGTTCTTC	CASSLYTNRGNNEQFF